A selection of T cell receptor beta chains follows, all from one sample in a study of cytomegalovirus exposure and HLA in healthy donors. Libraries were prepared by immunoSEQ multiplex PCR; TCRdb keeps only in-frame clonotypes and omits some of them. The table records tens of thousands of clones, 73% of them present only once. The sample was PBMCs. Receptors originate from a man over 45 in good health and CMV-seronegative. The CDR3 runs from the conserved cysteine through the conserved F or W. A D gene is named only where the DNA matches it firmly. Size is stated for part of the rows, as once, few or many counts, or as a class when the clone is expanded.

TRBJ1-2 - TRBV28 - TGTGCCAGCAGTCCTCCCCCGGGTAGCCAATATGGCTACACCTTC CASSPPPGSQYGYTF
TRBJ1-1 - TRBV29-1 few TGCAGCGCCAGGGCCGGAATAGCTGAAGCTTTCTTT CSARAGIAEAFF
TRBJ1-2 - TRBV5-6 - TGTGCCAGCAGCTTGGGCCGGGTGAGGTATGGCTACACCTTC CASSLGRVRYGYTF
TRBJ2-1 TRBD2 TRBV19 - TGTGCCAGTAGTATCCCGCGGGGGGCCTACAATGAGCAGTTCTTC CASSIPRGAYNEQFF
TRBJ1-6 - TRBV6-1 - TGTGCCAGCAGACGCGCGCGGGGTTATAATTCACCCCTCCACTTT CASRRARGYNSPLHF
TRBJ2-1 - TRBV5-1 - TGCGCCAGCAGCTTGGGGGCTTACGAGCAGTTCTTC CASSLGAYEQFF
TRBJ2-7 - TRBV30 - TGTGCCTGGAGTGTACTTAGCTCCTACGAGCAGTACTTC CAWSVLSSYEQYF
TRBJ2-5 TRBD1 TRBV7-9 - TGTGCCAGCAGCTTTGGGGACAGGGGGAAGAAAGAGACCCAGTACTTC CASSFGDRGKKETQYF
TRBJ2-6 - TRBV6-1 few TGTGCCAGCACCGCCTCGGGCTCTGGGGCCAACGTCCTGACTTTC CASTASGSGANVLTF
TRBJ2-3 - TRBV9 once TGTGCCAGCAGCACCCGGGGGGCCCTCACAGATACGCAGTATTTT CASSTRGALTDTQYF
TRBJ2-7 TRBD1 TRBV5-4 - TGTGCCAGCAGCCGAGACAGGGGCCGGGAGCAGTACTTC CASSRDRGREQYF
TRBJ2-2 - TRBV7-9 - TGTGCCAGCAGCCGGGGGACAGCGAACACCGGGGAGCTGTTTTTT CASSRGTANTGELFF
TRBJ2-7 - TRBV2 few TGTGCCAGCAGTGTAGAACTAGGCTACGAGCAGTACTTC CASSVELGYEQYF
TRBJ2-2 TRBD2 TRBV10-3 - TGTGCCATCAGTCGGACTAGCGGGCGCTCTCTAGGCGGGGAGCTGTTTTTT CAISRTSGRSLGGELFF
TRBJ2-3 TRBD2 TRBV27 - TGTGCCAGCAGTTTCCCTAGCGGTACGCAGTATTTT CASSFPSGTQYF
TRBJ2-7 TRBD1 TRBV19 few TGTGCCAGTAGTATGGGACAGAATACCTACGAGCAGTACTTC CASSMGQNTYEQYF
TRBJ1-6 - TRBV27 - TGTGCCAGCAGTCCGCCGGAGGGACGGGAAGGGGCCCTCCACTTT CASSPPEGREGALHF
TRBJ1-1 TRBD1 TRBV2 - TGTGCCAGCAGCAAACGGGCAGGGGGGATTTGGGGCGCTGAAGCTTTCTTT CASSKRAGGIWGAEAFF
TRBJ2-7 - TRBV6-4 - TGTGCCAGCAGTGACTTCCCGTGGGCCTCCTACGAGCAGTACTTC CASSDFPWASYEQYF
TRBJ2-3 TRBD2 TRBV6-1 few TGTGCCAGCAGTGGATCTAGCGGGGGTTATGAAAGGCAGTATTTT CASSGSSGGYERQYF
TRBJ2-5 - TRBV7-8 once TGTGCCAGCAGCTTAGGGGGCGGCCAAGAGACCCAGTACTTC CASSLGGGQETQYF
TRBJ2-5 - TRBV5-1 once TGCGCCAGCAGCCTGGGGGCCCAACGTGGCCAGTACTTC CASSLGAQRGQYF
TRBJ2-5 - TRBV10-3 - TGTGCCATCAGTGAGACGGCAGGGGGGACAGAGACCCAGTACTTC CAISETAGGTETQYF
TRBJ2-3 - TRBV27 few TGTGCCAGCAGTTGGGCTATCACAGATACGCAGTATTTT CASSWAITDTQYF
TRBJ1-1 - TRBV30 - TGTGCCTGGAGTCCGGGTTTCGGCACTGAAGCTTTCTTT CAWSPGFGTEAFF
TRBJ2-7 TRBD1 TRBV5-6 - TGTGCCAGCAGCTTGTGGGACAGGTTCTCCTACGAGCAGTACTTC CASSLWDRFSYEQYF
TRBJ2-1 - TRBV6-6 few TGTGCCAGCTGGACAAATAACGAGCAGTTCTTC CASWTNNEQFF
TRBJ2-1 - TRBV7-9 - TGTTCCAGCAGCTTCCCCTTCGGCGGAGGAGGCGGACGAGATGAGCAGTTCTTC CSSSFPFGGGGGRDEQFF
TRBJ2-7 - TRBV20-1 - TGCAGTGCTCAAGGGGTTTACGAGCAGTACTTC CSAQGVYEQYF
TRBJ1-1 TRBD1 TRBV18 - TGTGCCAGCTCACCGTTACAGGGGACTGAAGCTTTCTTT CASSPLQGTEAFF
TRBJ1-2 - TRBV11-3 few TGTGCCAGCAGCTTCGGTCAGGGGCCAAACACGGATCCCATCTACACCTTC CASSFGQGPNTDPIYTF
TRBJ2-1 TRBD1 TRBV7-9 - TGTTCCAGCAGCCCGCCGGGACAGGGGGCAACCTACAATGAGCAGTTCTTC CSSSPPGQGATYNEQFF
TRBJ2-1 - TRBV21-1 - TGTGCCAGCCCGACGGAGAGCTCCTACAATGAGCAGTTCTTC CASPTESSYNEQFF
TRBJ2-7 - TRBV5-4 - TGTGCCAGCAGCTTGGATGAGTACGAGCAGTACTTC CASSLDEYEQYF
TRBJ2-5 - TRBV2 - TGTGCCAGCAGTCCCCAACCAAGCGGTCGGGAGACCCAGTACTTC CASSPQPSGRETQYF
TRBJ2-7 TRBD1 TRBV5-6 - TGTGCCAGCAGCTTGACAGGGGTACCCTCCTACGAGCAGTACTTC CASSLTGVPSYEQYF
TRBJ2-7 TRBD2 TRBV7-2 - TGTGCCAGCAGCCAAAGGACTAGCGCCGGCGAGCAGTACTTC CASSQRTSAGEQYF
TRBJ2-3 TRBD2 TRBV7-3 - TGTGCCAGCACCCTTAGCGGGGGGCTAGGCCCTAGCACAGATACGCAGTATTTT CASTLSGGLGPSTDTQYF
TRBJ1-5 TRBD1 TRBV30 - TGTGCCTGGAGTCGACAGGGAGATCAGCCCCAGCATTTT CAWSRQGDQPQHF
TRBJ1-1 - TRBV7-8 - TGTGCCAGCAGCTTAGGCAGGTATGGTGAAGCTTTCTTT CASSLGRYGEAFF
TRBJ2-7 - TRBV9 few TGTGCCAGCAGCGAACGAGATACCCTTTTTGGCGAGCAGTACTTC CASSERDTLFGEQYF
TRBJ2-6 - TRBV2 - TGTGCCAGCCGCTCTGGGGCCAACGTCCTGACTTTC CASRSGANVLTF
TRBJ1-2 - TRBV9 - TGTGCCAGCAGCGTAGCACAGGGAGGGCGCTACACCTTC CASSVAQGGRYTF
TRBJ1-1 - TRBV28 - TGTGCCAGCAGTGAACAGGCGGGAGACACTGAAGCTTTCTTT CASSEQAGDTEAFF
TRBJ1-4 TRBD1 TRBV10-3 few TGTGCCATCAAGGACAGGGAAAAACTGTTTTTT CAIKDREKLFF
TRBJ2-3 TRBD2 TRBV7-6 few TGTGCCAGCAGCTTAGGGCGACTAGCGGGGTCGCCAGATACGCAGTATTTT CASSLGRLAGSPDTQYF
TRBJ1-1 TRBD1 TRBV5-1 once TGCGCCAGCAGCAAAGACAGGGGCGACGCGAACACTGAAGCTTTCTTT CASSKDRGDANTEAFF
TRBJ1-3 TRBD1 TRBV6-5 - TGTGCCAGCGCCGACAGGGGGCTTGTAAACACCATATATTTT CASADRGLVNTIYF
TRBJ1-1 TRBD1 TRBV10-3 - TGTGCCATCGGGACAGGGACGGTTACTGAAGCTTTCTTT CAIGTGTVTEAFF
TRBJ2-7 TRBD1 TRBV6-5 - TGTGCCAGCAGGCCGGGACAGGGGAGCGACGAGCAGTACTTC CASRPGQGSDEQYF
TRBJ1-2 - TRBV11-2 - TGTGCCAGCAGCCCAACGGGGTGGGCGGGGGGCTACACCTTC CASSPTGWAGGYTF